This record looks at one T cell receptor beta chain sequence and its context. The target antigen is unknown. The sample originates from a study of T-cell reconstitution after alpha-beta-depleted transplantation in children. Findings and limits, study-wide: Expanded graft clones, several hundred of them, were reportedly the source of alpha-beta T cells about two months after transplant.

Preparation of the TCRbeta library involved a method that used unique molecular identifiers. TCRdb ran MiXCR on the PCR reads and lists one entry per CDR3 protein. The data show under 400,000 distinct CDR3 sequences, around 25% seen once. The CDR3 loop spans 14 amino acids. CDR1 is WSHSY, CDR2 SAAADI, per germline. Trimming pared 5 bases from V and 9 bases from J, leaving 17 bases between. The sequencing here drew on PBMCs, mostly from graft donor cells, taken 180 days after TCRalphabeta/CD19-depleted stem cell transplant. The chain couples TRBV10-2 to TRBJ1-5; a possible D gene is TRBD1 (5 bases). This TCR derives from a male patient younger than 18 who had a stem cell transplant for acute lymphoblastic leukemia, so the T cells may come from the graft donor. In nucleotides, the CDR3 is TGCGCCAGCAGTCTGGGGCGGAGGCAAGGGCCCCAGCATTTT. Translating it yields CASSLGRRQGPQHF.